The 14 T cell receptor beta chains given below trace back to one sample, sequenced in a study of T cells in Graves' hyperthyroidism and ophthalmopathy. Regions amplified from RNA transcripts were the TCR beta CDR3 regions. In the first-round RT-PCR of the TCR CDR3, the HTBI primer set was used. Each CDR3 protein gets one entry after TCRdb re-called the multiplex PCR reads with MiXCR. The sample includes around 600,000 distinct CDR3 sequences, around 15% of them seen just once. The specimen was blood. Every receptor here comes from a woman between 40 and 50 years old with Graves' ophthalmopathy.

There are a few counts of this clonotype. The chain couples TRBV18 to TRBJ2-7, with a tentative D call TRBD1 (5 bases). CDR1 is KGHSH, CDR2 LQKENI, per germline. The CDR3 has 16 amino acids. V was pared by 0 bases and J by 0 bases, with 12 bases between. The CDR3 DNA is TGTGCCAGCTCACCACCGGACCAGGGAAGCTCCTACGAGCAGTACTTC. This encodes CASSPPDQGSSYEQYF. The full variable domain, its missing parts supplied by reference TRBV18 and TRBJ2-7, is NAGVMQNPRHLVRRRGQEARLRCSPMKGHSHVYWYRQLPEEGLKFMVYLQKENIIDESGMPKERFSAEFPKEGPSILRIQQVVRGDSAAYFCASSPPDQGSSYEQYFGPGTRLTVT.

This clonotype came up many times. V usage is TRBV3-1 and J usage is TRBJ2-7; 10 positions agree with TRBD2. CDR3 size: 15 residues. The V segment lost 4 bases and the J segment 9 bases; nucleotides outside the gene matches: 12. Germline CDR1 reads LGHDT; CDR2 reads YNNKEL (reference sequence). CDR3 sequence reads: CASSRKGLAGDGQYF. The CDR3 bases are TGTGCCAGCAGCCGCAAGGGGCTAGCGGGAGACGGGCAGTACTTC.

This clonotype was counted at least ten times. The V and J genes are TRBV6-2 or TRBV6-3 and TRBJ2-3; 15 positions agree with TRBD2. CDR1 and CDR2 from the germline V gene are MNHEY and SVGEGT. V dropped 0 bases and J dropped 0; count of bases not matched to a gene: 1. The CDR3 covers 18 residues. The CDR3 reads CASSYSGTSGRSTDTQYF. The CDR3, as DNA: TGTGCCAGCAGTTACTCCGGGACTAGCGGGAGGAGCACAGATACGCAGTATTTT.

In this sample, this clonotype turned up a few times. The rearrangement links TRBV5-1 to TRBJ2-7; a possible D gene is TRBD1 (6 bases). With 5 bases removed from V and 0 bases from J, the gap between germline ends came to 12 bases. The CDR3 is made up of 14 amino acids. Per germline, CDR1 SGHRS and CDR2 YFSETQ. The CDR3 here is CASSTGTISYEQYF. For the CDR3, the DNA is TGCGCCAGCAGTACTGGGACAATCTCCTACGAGCAGTACTTC.

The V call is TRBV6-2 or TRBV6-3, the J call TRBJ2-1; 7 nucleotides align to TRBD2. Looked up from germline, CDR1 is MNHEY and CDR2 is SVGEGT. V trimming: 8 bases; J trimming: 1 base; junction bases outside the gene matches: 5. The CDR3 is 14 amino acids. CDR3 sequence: CASCPGGSYNEQFF. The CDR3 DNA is TGTGCCAGCTGTCCGGGGGGTTCCTACAATGAGCAGTTCTTC.

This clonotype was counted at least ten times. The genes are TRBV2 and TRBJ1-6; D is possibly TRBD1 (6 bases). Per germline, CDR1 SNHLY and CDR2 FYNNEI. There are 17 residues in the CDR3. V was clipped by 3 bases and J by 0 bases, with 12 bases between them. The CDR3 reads CASSDQGGNSYNSPLHF. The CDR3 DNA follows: TGTGCCAGCAGTGATCAAGGGGGGAACTCCTATAATTCACCCCTCCACTTT.

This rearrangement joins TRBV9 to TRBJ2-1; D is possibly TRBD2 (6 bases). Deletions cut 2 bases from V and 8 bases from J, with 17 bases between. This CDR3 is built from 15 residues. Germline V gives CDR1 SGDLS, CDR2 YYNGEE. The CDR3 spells CASSVRDSGEYEQFF. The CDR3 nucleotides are TGTGCCAGCAGCGTCCGGGACTCTGGGGAGTATGAGCAGTTCTTC.

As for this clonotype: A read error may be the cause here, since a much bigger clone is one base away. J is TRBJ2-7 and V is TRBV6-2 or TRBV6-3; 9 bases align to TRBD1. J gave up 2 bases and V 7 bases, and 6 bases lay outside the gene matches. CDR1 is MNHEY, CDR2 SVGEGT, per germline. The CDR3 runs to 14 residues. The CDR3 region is CASTAGTGTYEQYF. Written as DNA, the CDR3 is TGTGCCAGCACCGCCGGGACAGGGACCTACGAGCAGTACTTC.

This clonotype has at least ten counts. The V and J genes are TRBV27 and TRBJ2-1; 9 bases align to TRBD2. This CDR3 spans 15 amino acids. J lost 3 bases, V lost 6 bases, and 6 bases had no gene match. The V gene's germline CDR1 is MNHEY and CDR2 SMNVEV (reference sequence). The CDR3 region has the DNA TGTGCCAGCAGCCCAGCGGGGGGCCTCTACAATGAGCAGTTCTTC. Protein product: CASSPAGGLYNEQFF.

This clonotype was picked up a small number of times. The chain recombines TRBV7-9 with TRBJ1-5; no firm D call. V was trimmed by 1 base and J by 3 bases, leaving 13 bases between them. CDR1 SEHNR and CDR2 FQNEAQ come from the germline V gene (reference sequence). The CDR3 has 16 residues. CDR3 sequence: CASSLVSAVYNQPQHF. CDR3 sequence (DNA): TGTGCCAGCAGCTTAGTCTCAGCAGTTTACAATCAGCCCCAGCATTTT.

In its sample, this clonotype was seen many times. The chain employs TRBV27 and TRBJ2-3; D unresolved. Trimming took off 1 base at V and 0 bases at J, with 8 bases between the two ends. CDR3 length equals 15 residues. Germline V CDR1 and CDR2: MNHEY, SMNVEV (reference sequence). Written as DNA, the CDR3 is TGTGCCAGCAGTTTATTCCCGCCTAGCACAGATACGCAGTATTTT. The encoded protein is CASSLFPPSTDTQYF.

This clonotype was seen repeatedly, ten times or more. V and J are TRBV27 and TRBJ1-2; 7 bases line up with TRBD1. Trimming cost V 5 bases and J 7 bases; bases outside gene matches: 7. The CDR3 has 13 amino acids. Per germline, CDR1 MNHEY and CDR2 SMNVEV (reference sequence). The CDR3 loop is CASSLDRVSGYTF. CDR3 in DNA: TGTGCCAGCAGTCTCGACAGGGTCTCTGGCTACACCTTC.

CDR3 sequence: CASSVTSGSFQYF. CDR3 DNA: TGTGCCAGCAGTGTGACTAGCGGGTCCTTCCAGTACTTC. The genes are TRBV6-5 and TRBJ2-5, with TRBD2 matching 10 bases. The CDR3 extends over 13 amino acids. Looked up from germline, CDR1 is MNHEY and CDR2 is SVGAGI. V shed 5 bases and J 10 bases; nucleotides not matched to a gene: 7.

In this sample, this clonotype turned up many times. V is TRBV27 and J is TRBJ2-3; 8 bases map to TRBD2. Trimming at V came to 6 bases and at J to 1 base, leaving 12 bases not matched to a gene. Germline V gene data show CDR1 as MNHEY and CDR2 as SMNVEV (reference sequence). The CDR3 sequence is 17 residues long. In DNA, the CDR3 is TGTGCCAGCAGCCCCATTTTCTTTAGCGGGGGCACAGATACGCAGTATTTT. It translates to CASSPIFFSGGTDTQYF.